This TCR beta chain came from a study of vaccination and CD4 T cells after COVID-19. This clonotype ranks as hyperexpanded (1% or more). As yet, its antigen is unknown. Treatment specified: roughly ten-day PBMC culture with coronavirus spike peptide pools or control peptides (ViraFEST assay). Sequenced with the Oncomine TCR Beta short-read assay was DNA taken from cultured CD4+ T cells. TCRdb re-derived calls from the PCR reads in MiXCR, one entry per CDR3 protein. Counted here are 10,000 or so distinct CDR3 sequences, roughly 27% occurring once; the ten biggest clones make up under 60%. The source material was CD4+ T cells from blood, cultured in vitro, sampled before SARS-CoV-2 vaccination. The source is a human donor who received a COVID-19 vaccine.

The CDR3, as DNA: TGTGCCAGCAGTGAACCGAGGGGGGCAGGAGAGACCCAGTACTTC. It translates to CASSEPRGAGETQYF. This chain connects TRBV25-1 to TRBJ2-5; D assignment may be TRBD1 or TRBD2 (6 bases each). The CDR3 runs 15 residues. V was trimmed by 2 bases and J by 4 bases, leaving 14 bases between them. Looked up from germline, CDR1 is MGHDK and CDR2 is SYGVNS.